This T cell receptor (beta chain) was sequenced in a study of T cell responses to AZD1222 COVID-19 vaccine. Data came from immunoSEQ multiplex PCR; TCRdb stores just in-frame clones and leaves some out. The repertoire has 150,000 to 200,000 clones, over 85% of them found once; the top ten carry roughly 0.99%. The CDR3 consists of 17 residues. Unmatched junction bases numbered 12, after V lost 1 base and J lost 5 bases. The germline gives CDR1 SGHRS, CDR2 YFSETQ. Doses given second, at about 4 or about 12 weeks, were pooled. The study's findings and limits: Repertoires were obtained solely post-peak T cell response. Baseline testing showed seropositivity in only a handful of AZD1222 recipients. Donors were mostly white British, more females; clonal diversity possibly underestimated.

A note on this clone: The antigen is unknown.

The sequenced sample was peripheral blood, obtained 28 days after the second AZD1222 dose. The origin of this receptor is an adult who received the AZD1222 COVID-19 vaccine. V and J are TRBV5-1 and TRBJ1-2, with 9 nucleotides matching TRBD1. CDR3: CASSLISGQGFDYGYTF. CDR3 coding DNA: TGCGCCAGCAGCTTGATCTCGGGACAGGGATTTGATTATGGCTACACCTTC.